These T cell receptor beta chains were read from a single sample in a study of T cells in Graves' hyperthyroidism and ophthalmopathy. Each CDR3 protein gets one entry after TCRdb re-called the multiplex PCR reads with MiXCR. The top ten clones hold around 54% of a sample with under 350,000 distinct CDR3 sequences, about 18% of them seen once. Specimen: blood. The receptors derive from a woman between 45 and 65 years old with Graves' hyperthyroidism. Each CDR3 is given with its conserved first and last residue.

j_gene	v_gene	CDR3aa
TRBJ1-2	TRBV18	CASSLWDSPYGYTF
TRBJ2-7	TRBV19	CASSIPGITEQYF
TRBJ2-1	TRBV28	CASSLFLTSGRVNEQFF
TRBJ2-1	TRBV5-6	CASSGRGGPYNEQFF
TRBJ1-4	TRBV20-1	CSARDPARSNEKLFF
TRBJ1-3	TRBV5-4	CASSQGGGTGNTIYF
TRBJ1-1	TRBV7-9	CASSEGDEAFF
TRBJ1-4	TRBV4-1	CASSQVGGGVKNEKLFF
TRBJ2-6	TRBV6-4	CAGQNGAPGANVLTF
TRBJ2-1	TRBV2	CASSRANEQFF
TRBJ1-5	TRBV19	CATSPGQGAWGNQPQHF
TRBJ2-7	TRBV5-6	CASSGGPGHSYEQYF
TRBJ2-2	TRBV12-3/TRBV12-4	CASSWETPNTGELFF
TRBJ2-3	TRBV5-1	CASSLVLDSTDTQYF
TRBJ2-3	TRBV20-1	CSANSGRGGETQYF
TRBJ2-7	TRBV7-9	CASSSRSSYEQYF
TRBJ1-1	TRBV18	CASSPPHLNTEAFF
TRBJ1-2	TRBV6-1	CASSPARDRGYTF
TRBJ1-1	TRBV18	CASSPRQGSTEAFF
TRBJ2-1	TRBV2	CASLSGQVFSYNEQFF
TRBJ2-3	TRBV12-3/TRBV12-4	CASSFGGGPGSTDTQYF
TRBJ1-2	TRBV5-4	CASSPQGAHGYTF
TRBJ1-6	TRBV3-1	CASSQVRGFDNSPLHF
TRBJ1-2	TRBV4-1	CASSPLGGADYGYTF
TRBJ2-1	TRBV2	CASSGSSRGLYNEQFF
TRBJ1-6	TRBV18	CASSPLVGSFDSPLHF
TRBJ2-5	TRBV12-3/TRBV12-4	CASSFRAGEGGTQYF
TRBJ1-1	TRBV27	CASSPPRGTEAFF
TRBJ2-1	TRBV6-1	CASRTPPGRGYNEQFF
TRBJ2-2	TRBV7-2	CASSLTGGRDTGELFF
TRBJ2-1	TRBV6-5	CASSLFAVRTGNHEQFF
TRBJ2-1	TRBV7-9	CASSLTPVDEQFF
TRBJ2-5	TRBV11-2	CASKPSPAQLETQYF
TRBJ2-3	TRBV18	CASSPTNRQGGGDTQYF
TRBJ2-1	TRBV7-9	CASSFPGGTYNEQFF
TRBJ1-2	TRBV2	CASSQQAAQQTNGYTF
TRBJ1-4	TRBV27	CASTGPETATTNEKLFF
TRBJ1-2	TRBV10-3	CAISEGQGVYGYTF
TRBJ2-6	TRBV20-1	CSAKPRGGANVLTF
TRBJ2-7	TRBV6-5	CASSYSRTGVGEQYF